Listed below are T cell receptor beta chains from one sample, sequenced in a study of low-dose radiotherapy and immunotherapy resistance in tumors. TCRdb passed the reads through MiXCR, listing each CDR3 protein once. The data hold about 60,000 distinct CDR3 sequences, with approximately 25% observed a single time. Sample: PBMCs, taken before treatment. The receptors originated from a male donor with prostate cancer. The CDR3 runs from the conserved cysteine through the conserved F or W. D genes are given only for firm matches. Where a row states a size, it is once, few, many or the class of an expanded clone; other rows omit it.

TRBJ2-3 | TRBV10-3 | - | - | CAIGEFTDTQYF | TGTGCCATCGGGGAGTTCACGGATACGCAGTATTTT
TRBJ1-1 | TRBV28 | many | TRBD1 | CASRGQPEAFF | TGTGCCAGCAGGGGACAGCCTGAAGCTTTCTTT
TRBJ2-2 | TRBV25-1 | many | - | CASSEGSGELFF | TGTGCCAGCAGTGAGGGGTCCGGGGAGCTGTTTTTT
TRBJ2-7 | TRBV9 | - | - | CASSPRDLREQYF | TGTGCCAGCAGCCCCCGGGACCTTCGGGAGCAGTACTTC
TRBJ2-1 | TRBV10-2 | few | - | CASSPRDGAYNEQFF | TGCGCCAGCAGCCCTCGGGACGGGGCTTACAATGAGCAGTTCTTC
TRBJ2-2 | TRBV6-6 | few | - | CASSREGPGGTGELFFF | -
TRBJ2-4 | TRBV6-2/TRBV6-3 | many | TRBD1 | CASSYDRARKNIQYF | TGTGCCAGCAGTTATGACAGGGCCCGAAAAAACATTCAGTACTTC
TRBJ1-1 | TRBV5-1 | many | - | CASSYKVGRGNTEAFF | TGCGCCAGCAGCTATAAAGTGGGCAGGGGGAACACTGAAGCTTTCTTT
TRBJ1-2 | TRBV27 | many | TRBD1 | CASRKGAAGYTF | TGTGCCAGCAGGAAGGGGGCCGCTGGCTACACCTTC
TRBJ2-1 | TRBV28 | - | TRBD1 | CASRGQGGYNEQFF | TGTGCCAGCAGGGGACAGGGGGGCTACAATGAGCAGTTCTTC
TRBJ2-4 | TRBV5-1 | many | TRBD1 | CASSTDRGPQNIQYF | TGCGCCAGCAGCACGGACAGGGGGCCACAAAACATTCAGTACTTC
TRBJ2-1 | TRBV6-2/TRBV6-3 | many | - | CASSKNGYNEQFF | TGTGCCAGCAGCAAGAACGGATACAATGAGCAGTTCTTC
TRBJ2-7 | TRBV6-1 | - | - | CASSYRDNYEQYF | TGTGCCAGCAGTTACCGGGACAACTACGAGCAGTACTTC
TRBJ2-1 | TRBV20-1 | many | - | CSASGAYNEQFF | TGCAGTGCTAGCGGGGCCTACAATGAGCAGTTCTTC
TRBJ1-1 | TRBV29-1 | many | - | CSVDGGVNTEAFF | TGCAGCGTTGATGGCGGAGTGAACACTGAAGCTTTCTTT
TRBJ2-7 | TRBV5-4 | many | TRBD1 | CASSLRDREGEQYF | TGTGCCAGCAGCTTGCGGGACAGGGAAGGCGAGCAGTACTTC
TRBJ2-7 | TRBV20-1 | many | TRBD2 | CSALGGVYEQYF | TGCAGTGCTCTGGGGGGGGTCTACGAGCAGTACTTC
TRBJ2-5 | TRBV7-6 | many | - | CASSLGPAETQYF | TGTGCCAGCAGCCTCGGACCGGCGGAGACCCAGTACTTC
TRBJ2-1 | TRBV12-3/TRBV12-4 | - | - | CASSVGVGYNEQFF | TGTGCCAGCAGTGTAGGGGTGGGCTACAATGAGCAGTTCTTC
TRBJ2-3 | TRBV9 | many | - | CASSVAMGALRFTDTQYF | TGTGCCAGCAGCGTAGCCATGGGCGCCCTGCGTTTTACGGATACGCAGTATTTT
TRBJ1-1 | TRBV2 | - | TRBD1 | CASSGPGGSVAEAFF | TGTGCCAGCAGTGGCCCAGGGGGGTCCGTCGCTGAAGCTTTCTTT
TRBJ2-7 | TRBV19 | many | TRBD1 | CASTEIWGTGVYEQYF | TGTGCCAGTACTGAGATCTGGGGGACAGGGGTGTACGAGCAGTACTTC
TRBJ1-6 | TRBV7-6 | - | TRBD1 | CASSSPGQSSYNSPLHF | TGTGCCAGCAGCTCGCCGGGACAGAGCTCCTATAATTCACCCCTCCACTTT
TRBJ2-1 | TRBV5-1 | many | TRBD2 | CASSFITGTNGDEQFF | TGCGCCAGCAGCTTTATAACCGGGACTAACGGCGATGAGCAGTTCTTC
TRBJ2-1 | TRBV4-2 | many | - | CASSQDPGDLTYNEQFF | TGTGCCAGCAGCCAAGATCCTGGGGATTTGACATACAATGAGCAGTTCTTC
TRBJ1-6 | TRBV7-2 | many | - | CASSSKGRAYNSPLHF | TGTGCCAGCAGCTCTAAGGGTAGGGCCTATAATTCACCCCTCCACTTT